This record looks at one TCR beta chain sequence and its context. CDR1 and CDR2 from the germline V gene are MNHNS and SASEGT. V gave up 7 bases and J gave up 6 bases, with 15 bases separating them. The CDR3 has 14 residues. This specimen belongs to a study of blood T cell repertoires in COVID-19. Generated by immunoSEQ multiplex PCR, the TCRdb table keeps only in-frame clones and is missing some. The sample lists a few hundred thousand clones, roughly 90% occurring once. This clonotype was sampled from a young man with acute or convalescent COVID-19. Sequencing was done on a sample of peripheral blood. V gene TRBV6-1 combines with J gene TRBJ2-2; D may be TRBD2 (5 bases). CDR3 amino acids: CASIISTKSGELFF. The DNA for the CDR3 is TGTGCCAGCATCATCTCGACTAAATCCGGGGAGCTGTTTTTT.